These 5 T cell receptor beta chains share one sample of origin, sequenced in a study of persistence of HIV-infected CD4 T cells. Their cognate antigens are unknown. The stimulus was an HIV-1 Gag 15-mer peptide pool, 0.95 to 1 ug/peptide/mL. CD40L-negative CD69-negative CD45RO-high memory CD4+ T cells were sorted as populations depleted of antigen-responding cells. This was the immunoSEQ version 4 assay in survey mode. The repertoire was sequenced with immunoSEQ multiplex PCR; TCRdb's copy has only in-frame clones and lacks some. The sample holds about 33,000 clones, roughly four fifths seen once. The specimen was cultured CD4+ T cells from PBMCs, collected from a patient who received antiretroviral therapy. All receptors derive from an adult with HIV. The donor label of this sample is uncertain.

The chain joins TRBV6-1 to TRBJ1-1, with unresolved D. Per the germline V gene, CDR1 is MNHNS and CDR2 is SASEGT. V dropped 1 base and J dropped 8 bases, with 14 bases sitting between them. CDR3 length: 14 amino acids. CDR3: CASSEDRTSWEAFF. The CDR3 DNA sequence: TGTGCCAGCAGTGAAGATAGGACGAGTTGGGAAGCTTTCTTT.

This clone came up a few times. This chain uses TRBV27 with TRBJ1-2, with unresolved D. V shed 1 base and J shed 4 bases, with 10 bases lying between them. Germline lookup yields CDR1 MNHEY and CDR2 SMNVEV (reference sequence). The CDR3 runs 14 residues. The CDR3 bases are TGTGCCAGCAGTTTATTCCGGGGATCCTATGGCTACACCTTC. This sequence encodes CASSLFRGSYGYTF.

V is TRBV20-1 and J is TRBJ1-2; possibly TRBD1 for D (6 bases). The CDR3 has 12 amino acids. Germline lookup yields CDR1 DFQATT and CDR2 SNEGSKA (reference sequence). The V end lost 3 bases, the J end lost 7 bases, and 12 bases lay between the germline ends. Here the CDR3 DNA reads TGCAGTGCTAGTGCGGGGGCAAGTGGCTACACCTTC. Protein: CSASAGASGYTF.

This chain links TRBV12-3 or TRBV12-4 with TRBJ1-1; D uncertain. Deletions cut 3 bases from V and 5 bases from J, with 7 bases between. The CDR3 consists of 12 residues. In DNA, the CDR3 is TGTGCCAGCAGTTTTAGACCGACTGAAGCTTTCTTT. It is translated as CASSFRPTEAFF.

The rearrangement links TRBV30 to TRBJ2-3, with D maybe TRBD1 (7 bases). The germline V gene has CDR1 GTSNPN and CDR2 SVGIG (reference sequence). This CDR3 is built from 16 residues. The V end lost 3 bases, the J end lost 0 bases, and 16 bases lay between the germline ends. The CDR3 region has the DNA TGTGCCTGGAGGCGGGGCCGGGACAGTAGCACAGATACGCAGTATTTT. This encodes CAWRRGRDSSTDTQYF. Using reference TRBV30 and TRBJ2-3 for the parts outside the CDR3, the full variable domain is SQTIHQWPATLVQPVGSPLSLECTVEGTSNPNLYWYRQAAGRGLQLLFYSVGIGQISSEVPQNLSASRPQDRQFILSSKKLLLSDSGFYLCAWRRGRDSSTDTQYFGPGTRLTVL.